A single sample gave rise to the 8 T cell receptor beta chains below, sequenced in a study of T cell responses to AZD1222 COVID-19 vaccine. Only in-frame clones appear in the TCRdb table, and some are missing; sequencing was by immunoSEQ multiplex PCR. The sample shows 85,000 to 100,000 clones, around 90% of them seen only once. The material was peripheral blood, obtained on day 0 of AZD1222 vaccination. The receptors stem from an adult in good health.

The V gene is TRBV7-2, the J gene TRBJ2-2; 9 nucleotides align to TRBD2. Germline assignment: CDR1 SGHTA and CDR2 FQGNSA. CDR3 length: 16 residues. The V and J ends lost 2 bases and 4 bases, in that order; junction bases with no gene match: 5. In nucleotides, the CDR3 is TGTGCCAGCAGCTTAATGGGACTAGCAGCCACCGGGGAGCTGTTTTTT. Its translation: CASSLMGLAATGELFF.

The chain couples TRBV10-3 to TRBJ2-2; 12 positions match TRBD2. The CDR3 runs 16 residues. In germline, CDR1 is ENHRY, CDR2 SYGVKD. J lost 10 bases, V lost 4 bases, and 10 bases had no gene match. CDR3 amino acids: CAISALLAGGPAELFF. In DNA form, the CDR3 reads TGTGCCATCAGTGCTCTCCTAGCGGGGGGGCCTGCGGAGCTGTTTTTT.

This clone is a singleton in its sample. V and J are TRBV2 and TRBJ1-1; possibly TRBD1 for D (5 bases). Trimming left V 7 bases short and J 4 bases short, with 19 bases between. Germline loops: CDR1 SNHLY, CDR2 FYNNEI. CDR3 size: 15 residues. The CDR3 protein is CASTGGAPSGTEAFF. The DNA for the CDR3 is TGTGCCAGCACCGGGGGTGCACCTTCCGGCACTGAAGCTTTCTTT.

The rearrangement links TRBV15 to TRBJ2-7; 8 bases agree with TRBD1. The CDR3 contains 14 residues. CDR1 is LNHNV and CDR2 is YYDKDF in the germline V gene (reference sequence). V shed 0 bases, J shed 3 bases, and the junction held 1 base outside the gene matches. CDR3 sequence reads: CATSREGQVYEQYF. For the CDR3, the DNA is TGTGCCACCAGCAGAGAGGGACAGGTCTACGAGCAGTACTTC.

In this sample, this clone turned up a few times. This chain joins TRBV29-1 and TRBJ1-1; a weak D match, TRBD1 (5 bases). The length of the CDR3 is 13 residues. The germline V gene encodes CDR1 SQVTM and CDR2 ANQGSEA. The germline V and J ends were trimmed by 6 bases and 5 bases, with 16 bases remaining between them. For the CDR3, the DNA is TGCAGCGTCCGACAGCTAGAGGATACTGAAGCTTTCTTT. Residues: CSVRQLEDTEAFF.

This chain uses TRBV19 with TRBJ2-7; D gene ambiguous. With 3 bases removed from V and 3 bases from J, the gap between germline ends came to 12 bases. Germline values: CDR1 LNHDA, CDR2 SQIVND (reference sequence). The CDR3 is made up of 14 amino acids. The CDR3 bases are TGTGCCAGTAGTATGAGTGCAGGATTCTACGAGCAGTACTTC. Translating it yields CASSMSAGFYEQYF.

The chain combines TRBV6-2 or TRBV6-3 with TRBJ2-3; 8 positions match TRBD2. Germline assignment: CDR1 MNHEY and CDR2 SVGEGT. The CDR3 runs 16 residues. V dropped 0 bases and J dropped 5; count of bases not matched to a gene: 7. CDR3 sequence reads: CASSYSPPGGGDTQYF. The CDR3 nucleotides read TGTGCCAGCAGTTACTCTCCCCCCGGGGGGGGAGATACGCAGTATTTT.

The chain combines TRBV25-1 with TRBJ1-2; D possibly corresponds to TRBD1 (6 bases). The CDR3 covers 13 residues. Per the germline V gene, CDR1 is MGHDK and CDR2 is SYGVNS. V was pared by 6 bases and J by 7 bases, with 15 bases between. CDR3 amino acids: CASSIGGGLGYTF. The CDR3, as DNA: TGTGCCAGCAGCATCGGGGGGGGGCTTGGCTACACCTTC.